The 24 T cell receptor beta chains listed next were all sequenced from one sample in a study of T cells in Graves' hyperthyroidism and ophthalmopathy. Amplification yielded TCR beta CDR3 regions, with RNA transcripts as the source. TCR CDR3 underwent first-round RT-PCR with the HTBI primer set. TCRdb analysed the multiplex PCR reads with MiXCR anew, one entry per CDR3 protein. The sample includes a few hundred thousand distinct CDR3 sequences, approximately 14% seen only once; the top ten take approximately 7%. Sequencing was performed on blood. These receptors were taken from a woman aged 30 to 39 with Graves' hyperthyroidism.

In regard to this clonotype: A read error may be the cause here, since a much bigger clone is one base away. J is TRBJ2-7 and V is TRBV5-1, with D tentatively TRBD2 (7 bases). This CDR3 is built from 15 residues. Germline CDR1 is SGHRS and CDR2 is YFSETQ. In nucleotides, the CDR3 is TGCGTCAGCAGCCGGGGGGCAGGGGAATCCTACGAGCAGTACTTC. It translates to CVSSRGAGESYEQYF.

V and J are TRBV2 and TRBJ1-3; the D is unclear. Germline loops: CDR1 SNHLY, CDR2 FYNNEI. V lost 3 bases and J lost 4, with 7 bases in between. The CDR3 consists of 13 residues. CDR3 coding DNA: TGTGCCAGCAGTGATGGCCTGGGAAACACCATATATTTT. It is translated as CASSDGLGNTIYF.

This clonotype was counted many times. The CDR3, as DNA: TGTGCCAGCAGCTTAGTTTCGGGAGACTTATACAATGAGCAGTTCTTC. Translated: CASSLVSGDLYNEQFF. V usage is TRBV7-3 and J usage is TRBJ2-1; a weak D match, TRBD2 (6 bases). This CDR3 spans 16 amino acids. Germline CDR1 SGHTA, CDR2 FQGTGA. V shed 2 bases and J shed 4 bases, with 15 bases lying between them.

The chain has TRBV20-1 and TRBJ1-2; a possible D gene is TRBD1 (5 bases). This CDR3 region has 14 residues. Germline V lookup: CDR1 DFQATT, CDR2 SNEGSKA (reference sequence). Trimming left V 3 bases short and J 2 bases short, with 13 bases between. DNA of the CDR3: TGCAGTGCTAGGGGTTCGGGACCGAACTATGGCTACACCTTC. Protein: CSARGSGPNYGYTF.

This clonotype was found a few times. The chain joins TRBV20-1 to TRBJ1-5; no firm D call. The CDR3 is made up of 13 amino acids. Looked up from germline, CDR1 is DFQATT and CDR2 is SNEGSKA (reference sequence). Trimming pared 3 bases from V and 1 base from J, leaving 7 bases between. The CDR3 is CSARWGSNQPQHF. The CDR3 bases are TGCAGTGCTAGGTGGGGAAGCAATCAGCCCCAGCATTTT.

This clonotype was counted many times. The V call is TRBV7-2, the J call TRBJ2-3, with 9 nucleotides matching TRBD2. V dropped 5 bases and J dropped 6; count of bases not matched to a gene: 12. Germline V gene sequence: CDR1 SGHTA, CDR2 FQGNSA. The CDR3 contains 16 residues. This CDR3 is CASSTRLAALVDTQYF. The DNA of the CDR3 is TGTGCCAGCAGCACCCGACTAGCGGCACTCGTCGATACGCAGTATTTT.

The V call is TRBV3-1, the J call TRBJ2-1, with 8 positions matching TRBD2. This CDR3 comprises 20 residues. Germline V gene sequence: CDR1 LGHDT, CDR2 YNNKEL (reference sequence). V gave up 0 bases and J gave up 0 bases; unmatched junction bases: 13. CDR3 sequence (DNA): TGTGCCAGCAGCCAAGATAAAGCGGGAGTCTACGGAGGCTCCTACAATGAGCAGTTCTTC. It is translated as CASSQDKAGVYGGSYNEQFF.

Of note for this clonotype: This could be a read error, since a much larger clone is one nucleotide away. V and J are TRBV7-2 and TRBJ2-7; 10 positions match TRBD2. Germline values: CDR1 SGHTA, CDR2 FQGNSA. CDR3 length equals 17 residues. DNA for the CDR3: TGTGTCAGCAGCTTAGCTCGGCTAGCGGGAGTTAATTCCGAGCAGTACTTC. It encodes CVSSLARLAGVNSEQYF.

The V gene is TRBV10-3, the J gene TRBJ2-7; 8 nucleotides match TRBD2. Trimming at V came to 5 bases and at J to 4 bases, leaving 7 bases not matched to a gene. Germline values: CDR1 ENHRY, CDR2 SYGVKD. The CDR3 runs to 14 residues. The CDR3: CAISTSGGTYEQYF. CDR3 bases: TGTGCCATCAGTACAAGCGGGGGCACGTACGAGCAGTACTTC.

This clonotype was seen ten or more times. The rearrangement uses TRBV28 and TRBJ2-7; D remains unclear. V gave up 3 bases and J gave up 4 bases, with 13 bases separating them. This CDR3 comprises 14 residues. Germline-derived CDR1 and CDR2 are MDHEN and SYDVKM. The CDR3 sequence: CASSFPPQSYEQYF. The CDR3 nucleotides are TGTGCCAGCAGTTTCCCCCCCCAGTCTTACGAGCAGTACTTC.

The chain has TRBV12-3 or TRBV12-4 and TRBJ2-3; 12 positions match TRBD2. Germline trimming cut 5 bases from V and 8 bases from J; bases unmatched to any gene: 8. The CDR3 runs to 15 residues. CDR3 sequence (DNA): TGTGCCAGCAGTCTGACTAGCGGGAGCTCCGGTACGCAGTATTTT. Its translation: CASSLTSGSSGTQYF.

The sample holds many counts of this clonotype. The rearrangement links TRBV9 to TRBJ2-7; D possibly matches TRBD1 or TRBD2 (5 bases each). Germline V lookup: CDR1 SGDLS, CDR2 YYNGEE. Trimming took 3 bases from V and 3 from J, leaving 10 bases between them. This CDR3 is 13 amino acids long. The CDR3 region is CASSARDRYEQYF. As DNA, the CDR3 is TGTGCCAGCAGCGCGAGGGACCGCTACGAGCAGTACTTC.

The CDR3 region has the DNA TGTGCCAGCAGTGACTGGGACGGACGGCGGTTTCAGGCTTTCTTT. It translates to CASSDWDGRRFQAFF. The chain carries TRBV6-4 and TRBJ1-1; a possible D gene is TRBD1 (5 bases). V lost 1 base and J 11 bases, leaving 20 bases between the germline ends. The CDR3 runs to 15 residues. Germline V gene lookup returns CDR1 MRHNA and CDR2 SNTAGT.

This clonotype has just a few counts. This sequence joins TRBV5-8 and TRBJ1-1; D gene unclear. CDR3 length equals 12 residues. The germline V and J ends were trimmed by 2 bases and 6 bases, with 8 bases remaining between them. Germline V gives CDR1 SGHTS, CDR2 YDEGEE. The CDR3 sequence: CASSFSPAEAFF. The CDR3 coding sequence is TGTGCCAGCAGCTTTAGTCCAGCTGAAGCTTTCTTT.

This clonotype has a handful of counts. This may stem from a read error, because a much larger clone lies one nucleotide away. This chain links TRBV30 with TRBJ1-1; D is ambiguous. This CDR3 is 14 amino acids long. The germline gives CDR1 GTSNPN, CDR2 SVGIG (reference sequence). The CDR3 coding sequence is TGTGCCTGGGGTGTACTTGGGGAACACACTGAAGCTTTCTTT. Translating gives CAWGVLGEHTEAFF.

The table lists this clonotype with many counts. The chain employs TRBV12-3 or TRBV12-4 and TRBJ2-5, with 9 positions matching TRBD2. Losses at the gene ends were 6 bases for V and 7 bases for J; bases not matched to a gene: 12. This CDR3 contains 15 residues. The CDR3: CASSPMRAGGGTQYF. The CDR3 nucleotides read TGTGCCAGCAGCCCGATGCGAGCGGGAGGAGGGACCCAGTACTTC.

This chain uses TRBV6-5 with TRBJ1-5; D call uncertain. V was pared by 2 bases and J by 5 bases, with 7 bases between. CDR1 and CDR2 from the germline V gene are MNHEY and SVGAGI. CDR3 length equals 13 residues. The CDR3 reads CASSYGPDQPQHF. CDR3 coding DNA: TGTGCCAGCAGTTACGGTCCGGATCAGCCCCAGCATTTT.

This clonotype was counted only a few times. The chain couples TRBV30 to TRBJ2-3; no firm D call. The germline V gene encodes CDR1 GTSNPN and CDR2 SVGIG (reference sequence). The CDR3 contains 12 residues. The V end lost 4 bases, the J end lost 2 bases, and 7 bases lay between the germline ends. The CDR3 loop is CAWTSTTDTQYF. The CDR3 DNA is TGTGCCTGGACTTCAACCACAGATACGCAGTATTTT.

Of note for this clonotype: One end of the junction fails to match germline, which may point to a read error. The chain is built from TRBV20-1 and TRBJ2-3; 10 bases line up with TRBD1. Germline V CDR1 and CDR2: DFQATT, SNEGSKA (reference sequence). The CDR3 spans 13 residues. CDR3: CSARETGGDTQYF. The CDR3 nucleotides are TGCAGTGCTCGAGAGACAGGGGGCGATACGCAGTATTTT.

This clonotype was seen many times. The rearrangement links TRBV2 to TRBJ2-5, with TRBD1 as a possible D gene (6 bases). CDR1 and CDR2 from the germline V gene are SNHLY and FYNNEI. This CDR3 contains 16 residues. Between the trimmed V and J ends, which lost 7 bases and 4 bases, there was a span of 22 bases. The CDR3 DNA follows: TGTGCCAGCATACAGGGACGGCATCTCATGGGAGAGACCCAGTACTTC. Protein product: CASIQGRHLMGETQYF.

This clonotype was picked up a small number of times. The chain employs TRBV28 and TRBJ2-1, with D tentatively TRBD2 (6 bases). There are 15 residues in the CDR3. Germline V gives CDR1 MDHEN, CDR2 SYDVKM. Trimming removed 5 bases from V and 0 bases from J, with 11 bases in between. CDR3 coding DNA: TGTGCCAGCAGTGTTGGGAGGTTCTCCTACAATGAGCAGTTCTTC. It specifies CASSVGRFSYNEQFF.

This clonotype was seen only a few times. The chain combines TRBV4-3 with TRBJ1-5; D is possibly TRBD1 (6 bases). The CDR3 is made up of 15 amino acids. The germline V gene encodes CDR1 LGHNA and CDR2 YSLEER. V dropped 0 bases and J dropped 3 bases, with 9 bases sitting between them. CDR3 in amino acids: CASSQEAGANQPQHF. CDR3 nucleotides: TGCGCCAGCAGCCAAGAGGCAGGGGCCAATCAGCCCCAGCATTTT.

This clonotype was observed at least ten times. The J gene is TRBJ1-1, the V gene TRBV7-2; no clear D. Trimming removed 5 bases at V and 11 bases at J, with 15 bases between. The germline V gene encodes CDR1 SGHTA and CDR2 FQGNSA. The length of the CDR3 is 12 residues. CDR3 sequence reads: CASSETGMRAFF. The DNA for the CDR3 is TGTGCCAGCAGCGAGACGGGGATGAGGGCTTTCTTT.

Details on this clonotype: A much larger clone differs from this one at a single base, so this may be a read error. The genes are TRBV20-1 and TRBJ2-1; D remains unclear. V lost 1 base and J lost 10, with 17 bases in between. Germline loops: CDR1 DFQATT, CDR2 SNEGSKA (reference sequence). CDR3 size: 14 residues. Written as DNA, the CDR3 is TGCAGTGCTAGAGTCGGAAGAACCTACTACGAGCAGTTCTTC. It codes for CSARVGRTYYEQFF.